One and the same sample provided the 18 T cell receptor beta chains below, sequenced in a study of breast tumors, draining lymph nodes, adjacent tissues. TCRdb re-derived calls from the multiplex PCR reads in MiXCR, one entry per CDR3 protein. The table records about 300,000 distinct CDR3 sequences, around 30% of them present only once. Axillary draining lymph nodes of breast cancer patients supplied the node samples. Sequencing used axillary lymph node tissue. The origin of the receptors is a female donor with breast cancer. Some clones in this sample may be carry-over from other donors' samples.

Relative to its sample, this clonotype is medium-sized. V is TRBV15 and J is TRBJ1-6; no clear D. The V and J ends lost 1 base and 11 bases respectively, with 12 bases between them. This CDR3 contains 14 residues. CDR1 LNHNV and CDR2 YYDKDF come from the germline V gene (reference sequence). The CDR3 DNA reads as TGTGCCACCAGCAGAGGACTCCGACAAGCACCCCTCCACTTT. The encoded protein is CATSRGLRQAPLHF. Variable domain in full (rest from reference TRBV15 and TRBJ1-6): DAMVIQNPRYQVTQFGKPVTLSCSQTLNHNVMYWYQQKSSQAPKLLFHYYDKDFNNEADTPDNFQSRRPNTSFCFLDIRSPGLGDTAMYLCATSRGLRQAPLHFGNGTRLTVT.

This clonotype appeared many times. The rearrangement links TRBV11-3 to TRBJ2-5; possibly TRBD1 for D (5 bases). Trimming shortened V by 5 bases and J by 0 bases, and 10 bases separated the two germline ends. Germline V gene sequence: CDR1 SGHNT, CDR2 YENEEA. CDR3 length: 14 residues. This CDR3 reads CASSTPGYQETQYF. The CDR3 bases are TGTGCCAGCAGCACCCCAGGGTACCAAGAGACCCAGTACTTC.

The chain employs TRBV30 and TRBJ2-2; weak D call: TRBD2 (6 bases). This CDR3 spans 14 amino acids. Germline V gene data show CDR1 as GTSNPN and CDR2 as SVGIG (reference sequence). With 7 bases removed from V and 4 bases from J, the gap between germline ends came to 16 bases. CDR3 in amino acids: CASRGGLGTGELFF. The CDR3, as DNA: TGTGCCTCCCGAGGAGGGCTGGGCACCGGGGAGCTGTTTTTT.

This clonotype was observed at least ten times. The V call is TRBV10-3, the J call TRBJ2-7; D gene unclear. Deletions cut 6 bases from V and 3 bases from J, with 6 bases between. There are 11 residues in the CDR3. Germline V gene lookup returns CDR1 ENHRY and CDR2 SYGVKD. The CDR3 protein is CAIRGGYEQYF. CDR3 nucleotide sequence: TGTGCCATCAGGGGCGGCTACGAGCAGTACTTC.

The genes are TRBV9 and TRBJ2-6, with 9 nucleotides matching TRBD1. CDR1 is SGDLS, CDR2 YYNGEE, per germline. After removal of 4 bases from V and 2 bases from J, the junction contained 13 bases not matched to a gene. The CDR3 runs to 19 residues. In DNA, the CDR3 is TGTGCCAGCAGCTCTGGGGACAGGGTTGGGGTCACTGGGGCCAACGTCCTGACTTTC. Amino acids: CASSSGDRVGVTGANVLTF.

This clonotype was seen ten or more times. The V call is TRBV11-3, the J call TRBJ2-3, with 10 bases that match TRBD2. The CDR3 is 15 residues long. The V and J ends lost 6 bases and 3 bases, in that order; junction bases with no gene match: 6. Germline V lookup: CDR1 SGHNT, CDR2 YENEEA. In DNA, the CDR3 is TGTGCCAGCAGTACGGGACTAGCGAGGACAGATACGCAGTATTTT. Encoded protein: CASSTGLARTDTQYF.

This sequence joins TRBV28 and TRBJ2-1, with D perhaps TRBD1 (5 bases). The CDR3 loop spans 18 amino acids. Trimming left V 2 bases short and J 7 bases short, with 24 bases between. Germline CDR1 is MDHEN and CDR2 is SYDVKM. The CDR3: CASSLPLIRVSNWNEQFF. In DNA form, the CDR3 reads TGTGCCAGCAGTTTACCCCTAATCAGGGTGTCTAACTGGAATGAGCAGTTCTTC.

The rearrangement joins TRBV5-4 to TRBJ1-1; no reliable D call. There are 13 residues in the CDR3. In germline, CDR1 is SGHNT, CDR2 YYREEE (reference sequence). The V end lost 4 bases, the J end lost 1 base, and 8 bases lay between the germline ends. The CDR3 loop is CASSGAGNTEAFF. CDR3 nucleotides: TGTGCCAGCAGCGGAGCAGGGAACACTGAAGCTTTCTTT.

This clonotype was recorded a few times. Given a much more abundant clone one base away, this may be a read error. The V and J genes are TRBV12-3 or TRBV12-4 and TRBJ1-2; TRBD1 might be the D (5 bases). The CDR3 consists of 14 residues. In DNA form, the CDR3 reads TGTGCCGGCAGTTTACTGCAGGGTTTCAATGGCTACACCTTC. Amino acids: CAGSLLQGFNGYTF.

This clonotype came up once. A much larger clone lies one base from this, so it may be a read error. The chain employs TRBV29-1 and TRBJ2-6; D may be TRBD1 (6 bases). The CDR3 totals 15 residues. Looked up from germline, CDR1 is SQVTM and CDR2 is ANQGSEA. In DNA form, the CDR3 reads TGCAGCGTACACTCCGGGACAAGAGGGGCCAACGTCCCGGCTTTC. Translated: CSVHSGTRGANVPAF.

This chain uses TRBV6-1 with TRBJ2-7; D may match TRBD1 or TRBD2 (8 bases each). Germline V gives CDR1 MNHNS, CDR2 SASEGT. This CDR3 is 14 amino acids long. The V gene lost 11 bases and the J gene lost 7 bases, with 24 bases spanning the gap. Here the CDR3 DNA reads TGTGCCGGGATCTCGGACAGGGCGGGAGGAGAGCAGTACTTC. Translating gives CAGISDRAGGEQYF.

This sequence joins TRBV20-1 and TRBJ2-1; TRBD2 agrees at 7 bases. Germline lookup yields CDR1 DFQATT and CDR2 SNEGSKA (reference sequence). The CDR3 has 17 residues. Trimming cost V 3 bases and J 2 bases; bases outside gene matches: 13. The CDR3 spells CSASPRRREATYNEQFF. The CDR3 coding sequence is TGCAGTGCTAGCCCCCGGCGACGGGAGGCAACCTACAATGAGCAGTTCTTC.

This clonotype was observed a few times. The rearrangement joins TRBV15 to TRBJ1-1; a possible D gene is TRBD1 (5 bases). This CDR3 is built from 12 residues. V lost 4 bases and J lost 5, with 8 bases in between. Germline lookup yields CDR1 LNHNV and CDR2 YYDKDF (reference sequence). The CDR3 region is CATSKGLTEAFF. CDR3 bases: TGTGCCACCAGCAAGGGGTTAACTGAAGCTTTCTTT.

Of note for this clonotype: A read error is possible here, since a much larger clone lies one base away. This chain uses TRBV4-2 with TRBJ1-2; 10 nucleotides agree with TRBD1. This CDR3 has 17 residues. Per the germline V gene, CDR1 is LGHNA and CDR2 is YNFKEQ. CDR3 DNA: TGTGCCTGCAGCCACCCCGGGACAGGGGTTCATCAGTATGGCTACACCTTC. It yields the protein CACSHPGTGVHQYGYTF.

This clonotype was recorded a few times. V usage is TRBV30 and J usage is TRBJ2-5; D unclear. The CDR3 sequence is 13 residues long. V was clipped by 4 bases and J by 4 bases, with 13 bases between them. The germline CDR1 and CDR2 sequences are GTSNPN and SVGIG (reference sequence). The CDR3 loop reads CAWTKGVGETQYF. The CDR3 bases are TGTGCCTGGACAAAGGGCGTGGGAGAGACCCAGTACTTC. Complete variable domain (other parts from reference TRBV30 and TRBJ2-5): SQTIHQWPATLVQPVGSPLSLECTVEGTSNPNLYWYRQAAGRGLQLLFYSVGIGQISSEVPQNLSASRPQDRQFILSSKKLLLSDSGFYLCAWTKGVGETQYFGPGTRLLVL.

This clonotype was observed a few times. The rearrangement uses TRBV4-3 and TRBJ2-1, with 12 bases lining up with TRBD2. The CDR3 extends over 17 amino acids. Germline V CDR1 and CDR2: LGHNA, YSLEER. The V gene end was trimmed by 4 bases and the J gene end by 7 bases; junction bases not matched to a gene: 11. In DNA, the CDR3 is TGCGCCAGCAGCCCCCGGACTAGCGGGACTCTGGGGAATGAGCAGTTCTTC. Translating gives CASSPRTSGTLGNEQFF.

This clonotype appeared a few times. The chain is built from TRBV14 and TRBJ2-1, with D uncertain. Deletions cut 0 bases from V and 4 bases from J, with 10 bases between. Germline V lookup: CDR1 SGHDN, CDR2 FVKESK. This CDR3 is 15 amino acids long. CDR3 bases: TGTGCCAGCAGCCAAGATGATCGGCAGTACAATGAGCAGTTCTTC. Its translation: CASSQDDRQYNEQFF.

The chain joins TRBV12-3 or TRBV12-4 to TRBJ2-2, with TRBD2 as a possible D gene (5 bases). The CDR3 covers 15 residues. Trimming shortened V by 6 bases and J by 4 bases, and 15 bases separated the two germline ends. The CDR3 DNA reads as TGTGCCAGCAGCGTCAGCGGAGTGAGCACCGGGGAGCTGTTTTTT. Its protein is CASSVSGVSTGELFF.